This T cell receptor (beta chain) was retrieved from a study of cytomegalovirus exposure and HLA in healthy donors. Study information: Drawn from HLA-typed donors, 65 million to 100 million unique TCRs were held in an early data release. Whole-study findings and limits: Several V segments, TRBV6-2 and TRBV6-3 among them, could not be told apart and were dropped.

With regard to this clone: The antigen is undetermined.

Trimming removed 2 bases from V and 0 bases from J, with 20 bases in between. Germline V gene lookup returns CDR1 MNHNS and CDR2 SASEGT. This CDR3 comprises 19 residues. Use of 60 Vbeta and 13 Jbeta primers characterized the PCR. The protocol was immunoSEQ multiplex PCR, while the TCRdb copy is restricted to in-frame clones and leaves out a portion. Among under 200,000 clones listed, about 75% were seen once. The rearrangement links TRBV6-1 to TRBJ2-1, with TRBD1 as a possible D gene (6 bases). This receptor was obtained from a man aged 50 or older in good health and CMV-seropositive. The sequenced sample was PBMCs. CDR3 in DNA: TGTGCCAGCAGTGAACTTCCAGGGGCCCAACCCAGCTCCTACAATGAGCAGTTCTTC. Translation: CASSELPGAQPSSYNEQFF.